These T cell receptor beta chains were read from a single sample in a study of OX40 agonist ivuxolimab in advanced cancers. Sequencing used immunoSEQ multiplex PCR; TCRdb keeps in-frame clones, though not all of them. The sample lists roughly 72,000 clones, 81% occurring once. The sample consisted of CD4+ or CD8+ T cells sorted from blood, taken in a trial of the OX40 agonist ivuxolimab. All receptors come from an adult with an advanced solid tumor such as melanoma, head and neck, liver or kidney cancer. Both conserved end residues are part of each CDR3. Each record gives: D gene, J gene, clone size, V gene, CDR3 DNA, CDR3 protein. D genes are given only for firm matches. Rows give clone size only sometimes, using once, few, many, or a class for an expanded clone.

NA,TRBJ2-5,NA,TRBV11-3,TGTGCCAGCAGCTTAGGAGATACAGGGTATGAGGGCCAGTACTTC,CASSLGDTGYEGQYF
TRBD1,TRBJ2-2,NA,TRBV12-5,TGTGCTAGTGGTTTGGGACAGGGCCTGGGGCGGTACACCGGGGAGCTGTTTTTT,CASGLGQGLGRYTGELFF
TRBD2,TRBJ2-3,NA,TRBV7-2,TGTGCCAGCAGCTTATCCGTTAGCGGGGGGGCCACAGATACGCAGTATTTT,CASSLSVSGGATDTQYF
NA,TRBJ2-2,once,TRBV7-9,TGTGCCAGCAGCTTACGCCCGCTCGGGGAGTTGTACACCGGGGAGCTGTTTTTT,CASSLRPLGELYTGELFF
TRBD2,TRBJ2-1,NA,TRBV18,TGTGCCAGCTCACCACCGGGAATAGCGGGGGGCCATCGCCAGTTCTTC,CASSPPGIAGGHRQFF
NA,TRBJ1-1,NA,TRBV10-1,TGCGCCAGCACCCAAAGGAGGGGAGAAGCTTTCTTT,CASTQRRGEAFF
TRBD1,TRBJ1-4,NA,TRBV6-5,TGTGCCAGCAGTGACAGGGGATCGGGTGAAAAACTGTTTTTT,CASSDRGSGEKLFF
TRBD1,TRBJ1-1,NA,TRBV20-1,TGCAGGTCCGGACAGGGCACTGAAGCTTTCTTT,CRSGQGTEAFF
NA,TRBJ2-4,NA,TRBV18,TGTGCCAGCTCCTCGGCCCTAGCCAAAAACATTCAGTACTTC,CASSSALAKNIQYF
NA,TRBJ2-5,few,TRBV5-1,TGCGCCAGCAGCTTGAGCCCTTCAGGGGCGGAGACCCAGTACTTC,CASSLSPSGAETQYF
NA,TRBJ1-2,NA,TRBV11-2,TGTGCCAGCAGCTTAGGGTTGGGCAACTATGGCTACACCTTC,CASSLGLGNYGYTF
NA,TRBJ1-2,few,TRBV7-9,TGTGCCAGCAGCCAGACCTTTGATGGCTACACCTTC,CASSQTFDGYTF
NA,TRBJ1-4,NA,TRBV9,TGTGCCAGCAGCCAAAGCGATGAAAAACTGTTTTTT,CASSQSDEKLFF
NA,TRBJ1-1,NA,TRBV5-1,TGCGCCAGCAGCTTGATAGGGCAGAACACTGAAGCTTTCTTT,CASSLIGQNTEAFF
TRBD1,TRBJ2-7,NA,TRBV15,TGTGCCACCAGCAGAGATTACTTTGGGGACAGGACCTACGAGCAGTACTTC,CATSRDYFGDRTYEQYF
TRBD1,TRBJ1-2,NA,TRBV6-4,TGTGCCAGCAGTGAGTTGACAGGGGGCTATGGAGGCTACACCTTC,CASSELTGGYGGYTF
NA,TRBJ1-1,NA,TRBV7-2,TGTGCCAGCAGCCCACGCCGGCAGGGAATATCAGCAGAAGCTTTCTTT,CASSPRRQGISAEAFF
NA,TRBJ1-2,NA,TRBV6-6,TGTGCCACGAGGGGGGCAGTTGACTATGGCTACACCTTC,CATRGAVDYGYTF
NA,TRBJ1-3,NA,TRBV5-1,TGCGCCAGCAGCTTGGGGCCGGGAAACACCATATATTTT,CASSLGPGNTIYF
TRBD1,TRBJ1-1,NA,TRBV5-1,TGCGCCAGCACCCGATCTCAACAGGGGGTGAACACTGAAGCTTTCTTT,CASTRSQQGVNTEAFF